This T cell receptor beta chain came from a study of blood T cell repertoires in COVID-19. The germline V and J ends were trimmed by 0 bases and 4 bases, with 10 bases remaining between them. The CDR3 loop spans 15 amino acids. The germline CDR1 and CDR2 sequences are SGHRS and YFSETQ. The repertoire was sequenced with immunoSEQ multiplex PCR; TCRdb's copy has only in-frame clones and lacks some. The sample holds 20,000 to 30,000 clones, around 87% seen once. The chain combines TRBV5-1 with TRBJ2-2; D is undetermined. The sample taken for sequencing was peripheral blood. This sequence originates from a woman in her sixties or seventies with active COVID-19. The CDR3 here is CASSLGQVGTGELFF. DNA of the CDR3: TGCGCCAGCAGCTTGGGTCAGGTCGGCACCGGGGAGCTGTTTTTT.